The 21 T cell receptor beta chains listed next were all sequenced from one sample in a study of blood T cell repertoires in COVID-19. Sequenced by immunoSEQ multiplex PCR; TCRdb stores in-frame clones only, minus some. The sample lists approximately 150,000 clones; approximately 85% were seen once. The sample taken for sequencing was PBMCs or T cells enriched from blood (not recorded which). These TCRs come from a woman aged 45-59 years with acute COVID-19.

The chain joins TRBV7-6 to TRBJ2-5, with 7 positions matching TRBD2. J lost 2 bases, V lost 3 bases, and 21 bases had no gene match. The CDR3 spans 20 residues. The germline CDR1 and CDR2 sequences are SGHVS and FNYEAQ. The DNA for the CDR3 is TGTGCCAGCAGCTTGAAAACGACCAGCGGGACGCCTGCGATTCAAGAGACCCAGTACTTC. It is translated as CASSLKTTSGTPAIQETQYF.

V and J are TRBV6-4 and TRBJ2-7; 10 nucleotides line up with TRBD2. In germline, CDR1 is MRHNA, CDR2 SNTAGT. The CDR3 sequence is 17 residues long. After removal of 0 bases from V and 5 bases from J, the junction contained 10 bases not matched to a gene. Here the CDR3 reads CASSDSIQASGSHEQYF. CDR3 sequence (DNA): TGTGCCAGCAGTGACTCGATTCAGGCTAGCGGGAGCCACGAGCAGTACTTC.

J is TRBJ1-1 and V is TRBV7-9; no reliable D call. Germline values: CDR1 SEHNR, CDR2 FQNEAQ (reference sequence). CDR3 length: 14 amino acids. The germline V and J ends were trimmed by 2 bases and 8 bases, with 15 bases remaining between them. The CDR3 DNA reads as TGTGCCAGCAGCTTAAGCGCCTCCGAAAGCGAAGCTTTCTTT. Its protein is CASSLSASESEAFF.

V is TRBV4-3 and J is TRBJ1-1; no clear D. CDR3 length: 13 amino acids. V was shortened by 1 base and J by 3 bases, with 6 bases between the two germline ends. CDR1 LGHNA and CDR2 YSLEER come from the germline V gene. CDR3 nucleotides: TGCGCCAGCAGCCAAGTCCGGTACACTGAAGCTTTCTTT. Translating it yields CASSQVRYTEAFF.

This clone appeared once. The V and J genes are TRBV5-1 and TRBJ2-7, with 7 bases aligning to TRBD1. After removal of 0 bases from V and 0 bases from J, the junction contained 12 bases not matched to a gene. CDR1 SGHRS and CDR2 YFSETQ come from the germline V gene. This CDR3 spans 18 amino acids. The CDR3 DNA follows: TGCGCCAGCAGCTTGGGGGTGACAGGGTTTCCTAGCTCCTACGAGCAGTACTTC. Its protein product is CASSLGVTGFPSSYEQYF.

The chain carries TRBV19 and TRBJ2-1, with 9 bases matching TRBD2. This CDR3 spans 16 amino acids. CDR1 and CDR2 from the germline V gene are LNHDA and SQIVND (reference sequence). V shed 0 bases, J shed 7 bases, and the junction held 7 bases outside the gene matches. CDR3 bases: TGTGCCAGTAGTATAGATCTGGCGGGAGGGGGTAATGAGCAGTTCTTC. This encodes CASSIDLAGGGNEQFF.

V gene TRBV28 combines with J gene TRBJ1-5; perhaps TRBD1 as D (5 bases). Germline values: CDR1 MDHEN, CDR2 SYDVKM. V shed 2 bases and J shed 9 bases, with 17 bases lying between them. The CDR3 is 15 residues long. The CDR3 reads CASSLGGTSSRPQHF. The CDR3 DNA reads as TGTGCCAGCAGTTTAGGAGGGACTTCAAGCCGGCCCCAGCATTTT.

This chain links TRBV12-5 with TRBJ1-4; D is unclear. The CDR3 runs 15 residues. V dropped 2 bases and J dropped 0 bases, with 7 bases sitting between them. CDR1 is LGHNT, CDR2 FRNRAP, per germline. The CDR3 region is CASGLTGPTNEKLFF. DNA for the CDR3: TGTGCTAGTGGTTTGACCGGTCCAACTAATGAAAAACTGTTTTTT. Using reference TRBV12-5 and TRBJ1-4 for the parts outside the CDR3, the full variable domain is DARVTQTPRHKVTEMGQEVTMRCQPILGHNTVFWYRQTMMQGLELLAYFRNRAPLDDSGMPKDRFSAEMPDATLATLKIQPSEPRDSAVYFCASGLTGPTNEKLFFGSGTQLSVL.

The chain combines TRBV12-3 or TRBV12-4 with TRBJ2-3; D is unresolved. The CDR3 contains 13 residues. The V end lost 5 bases, the J end lost 3 bases, and 9 bases lay between the germline ends. Written as DNA, the CDR3 is TGTGCCAGCAGTCCGCCTAATACAGATACGCAGTATTTT. Its protein is CASSPPNTDTQYF.

V is TRBV7-2 and J is TRBJ2-7; tentatively, D is TRBD2 (6 bases). Trimming shortened V by 4 bases and J by 5 bases, and 18 bases separated the two germline ends. This CDR3 has 15 residues. Germline V gives CDR1 SGHTA, CDR2 FQGNSA. In DNA form, the CDR3 reads TGTGCCAGCAGCTCTCAGCCGGGACTCCCCGACGAGCAGTACTTC. Its translation is CASSSQPGLPDEQYF.

J is TRBJ2-7 and V is TRBV7-2; the D gene is possibly TRBD2 (5 bases). This CDR3 comprises 13 residues. Trimming removed 2 bases from V and 3 bases from J, with 8 bases in between. Looked up from germline, CDR1 is SGHTA and CDR2 is FQGNSA. Written as DNA, the CDR3 is TGTGCCAGCAGCTTAAGTAGCGTCTACGAGCAGTACTTC. This gives the protein CASSLSSVYEQYF.

The CDR3 nucleotides read TGTGCCAGTAGTATAGGCTGGACAGTGAACACTGAAGCTTTCTTT. It codes for CASSIGWTVNTEAFF. The chain is built from TRBV19 and TRBJ1-1; TRBD1 might be the D (6 bases). Trimming took off 1 base at V and 0 bases at J, with 9 bases between the two ends. Per the germline V gene, CDR1 is LNHDA and CDR2 is SQIVND (reference sequence). This CDR3 region has 15 residues.

The chain recombines TRBV4-1 with TRBJ2-2, with 9 bases lining up with TRBD2. Germline CDR1 and CDR2: MGHRA and YSYEKL. After removal of 0 bases from V and 4 bases from J, the junction contained 6 bases not matched to a gene. This CDR3 has 17 residues. CDR3 in DNA: TGCGCCAGCAGCCAAGAAGGTAGCGGGAGTTTCACCGGGGAGCTGTTTTTT. Encoded protein: CASSQEGSGSFTGELFF.

J is TRBJ2-1 and V is TRBV19, with TRBD2 matching 11 bases. This CDR3 spans 14 amino acids. After removal of 5 bases from V and 9 bases from J, the junction contained 6 bases not matched to a gene. Per the germline V gene, CDR1 is LNHDA and CDR2 is SQIVND (reference sequence). CDR3 protein: CASSVGTSGSEQFF. The CDR3 DNA reads as TGTGCCAGTAGTGTAGGGACTAGCGGTAGTGAGCAGTTCTTC.

The genes are TRBV6-2 or TRBV6-3 and TRBJ2-1; D is uncertain. There are 11 residues in the CDR3. The V end was cut by 5 bases, the J end by 9 bases, with 8 bases between. CDR1 MNHEY and CDR2 SVGEGT come from the germline V gene. For the CDR3, the DNA is TGTGCCAGCAGTGAGACATTTGAGCAGTTCTTC. It codes for CASSETFEQFF.

The chain is built from TRBV12-5 and TRBJ2-1; 11 nucleotides agree with TRBD2. Germline V gene sequence: CDR1 LGHNT, CDR2 FRNRAP. V lost 3 bases and J lost 4; bases outside the gene matches: 5. There are 16 residues in the CDR3. The CDR3 is CASGLGTSGLYNEQFF. CDR3 sequence (DNA): TGTGCTAGTGGTTTAGGGACTAGCGGCTTATACAATGAGCAGTTCTTC.

The V call is TRBV30, the J call TRBJ2-1; no definite D call. The CDR3 contains 16 residues. The germline V gene encodes CDR1 GTSNPN and CDR2 SVGIG (reference sequence). The V end was cut by 2 bases, the J end by 8 bases, with 22 bases between. As DNA, the CDR3 is TGTGCCTGGAGTACAACCTCTCTAGGCGCTGACGATGAGCAGTTCTTC. This encodes CAWSTTSLGADDEQFF.

This clone was observed a single time. The chain recombines TRBV5-3 with TRBJ2-1, with 7 nucleotides matching TRBD1. TRBV5-3 has ORF status, its function being uncertain. This CDR3 is 16 amino acids long. Trimming at V came to 4 bases and at J to 2 bases, leaving 9 bases not matched to a gene. CDR3 DNA sequence: TGTGCCAGAAGCCCCACCAGGGACAGACCCTACAATGAGCAGTTCTTC. Amino acids: CARSPTRDRPYNEQFF.

This chain links TRBV12-2 with TRBJ2-3; TRBD2 was called by the table and not checked on the DNA. TRBV12-2 is an annotated pseudogene. The CDR3 has 14 residues. CDR3 residues: CAIGRMGSTDTQYF. In DNA form, the CDR3 reads TGTGCAATAGGGAGAATGGGGTCGACAGATACGCAGTATTTT.

The V gene is TRBV11-3, the J gene TRBJ2-1; 9 bases are a match to TRBD1. Germline assignment: CDR1 SGHNT and CDR2 YENEEA. V shed 5 bases, J shed 7 bases, and the junction held 18 bases outside the gene matches. The CDR3 is 18 residues long. The CDR3 is CASSPNGGLKGQGNEQFF. The CDR3 region has the DNA TGTGCCAGCAGCCCGAACGGGGGACTCAAGGGACAGGGAAATGAGCAGTTCTTC.

This chain uses TRBV4-1 with TRBJ1-2; TRBD1 aligns across 8 bases. The CDR3 spans 15 residues. V trimming: 2 bases; J trimming: 8 bases; junction bases outside the gene matches: 10. Germline V lookup: CDR1 MGHRA, CDR2 YSYEKL. CDR3 DNA: TGCGCCAGCAGCCAACTCGGACAGGGACCCCGGGGCTACACCTTC. Its protein product is CASSQLGQGPRGYTF.